This TCR beta chain was profiled in a study of CD8+ T cells in alopecia areata (dated by TCRdb to between 2018 and 2020). With regard to the full study: Treated patients were enrolled in an open-label pilot trial of oral tofacitinib, 5 to 10 mg twice daily, for moderate-to-severe alopecia areata. Tofacitinib was given for 6 to 18 months, followed by 6 months of follow-up off drug to assess delayed response and recurrence. The SALT score, which quantifies the percentage of affected scalp surface area, was used to measure disease severity in treated patients. The study used high-throughput TCRbeta sequencing to examine T cell clonal expansion in alopecia areata, in both the C3H/HeJ mouse model and human patients. Scalp tissue and sorted CD4+ and CD8+ peripheral blood T cells from patchy and totalis/universalis alopecia areata patients and from healthy controls were covered by human TCRbeta sequencing. Tofacitinib-treated patients had biopsies at baseline and at 4 and 24 weeks of treatment, with a later scalp biopsy in several patients. Scalp clonality was compared across normal scalp (n=4), patchy alopecia areata scalp (n=8), and alopecia totalis/universalis scalp (n=8). RNA was obtained with the PAXgene miRNA kit for fixed scalp, the miRNeasy kit for PBMCs, and the RNeasy kit for mouse skin. TCRbeta CDR3 regions were amplified by immunoSEQ multiplex PCR using 35 Vbeta forward and 13 Jbeta reverse primers.

Receptor amplification or capture employed the immunoSEQ multiplex PCR assay. RNA was extracted from all samples and reverse transcribed into cDNA as template for TCR sequencing. First-strand cDNA was synthesized with SuperScript III using a 2:1 mix of oligo-dT and random hexamers. A synthetic immune receptor repertoire was used to gauge amplification bias, and whatever bias remained was removed computationally. As for how the authors treated the data: After raw reads were preprocessed to remove errors, the CDR3 was defined following IMGT conventions as running from the conserved cysteine to phenylalanine. To get clonality, Shannon entropy was normalized by log2 of the number of productive unique TCRs and the result was subtracted from 1. Whether scalp clones were CD4 or CD8 was inferred by matching scalp TCRbeta sequences against CD4 and CD8 repertoires sorted from blood. Drawn from immuneACCESS, this table holds only the in-frame rearrangements with V and J called that TCRdb kept. Clones are partly lost; checked studies trace under half to an unresolved V gene and leave the rest unexplained. V, J and clone size reflect that table, while D and trimming were determined from the DNA. For this sample there are over 35,000 clones; 92% appear just once. The ten largest clones add up to approximately 17% of the sample.

Worth noting for this clone: The antigen it binds to is not known. No clone much larger than this one lies a single base away; base qualities are absent.

As encoded in the germline V gene (reference sequence), CDR1 is LNHDA while CDR2 is SQIVND. The CDR3 covers 15 residues, taking in both the cysteine and the phenylalanine. The read is trimmed to its CDR3 DNA, 45 bases read in frame from base 1. Trimming takes 5 bases from V and 5 bases from J, and the germline ends sit 18 bases apart. The full study reports these points: Compared with normal scalp, lesional scalp had higher clonality and more expanded CD8+ clones, particularly in alopecia totalis/universalis, a pattern that suggests antigenic drive. Many expanded lesional clones persisted in scalp and blood during tofacitinib treatment, which may partly explain relapse after stopping treatment. Unlike mouse skin, where gammadelta T cells dominate, normal human skin contains resident alphabeta T cells that get sequenced too, which complicates analysis of the scalp TCR repertoire. Shared TCR sequences between patients were less evident than in mice, which may be partly attributable to HLA diversity in the patient population. Tofacitinib significantly lowered scalp clonality and the number of expanded CD8+ clones among the top 100 scalp clones. Because the treated cohort was small and included a single nonresponder, larger studies are needed to assess links between baseline CD8+ expansion and response.

The sample's time point label, in plain terms: 24 weeks on oral tofacitinib. The sample's treatment or condition label, decoded: oral pan-JAK inhibitor, 5-10 mg twice daily. Peripheral blood and lesional scalp punch biopsies were obtained from patients with alopecia areata. PBMCs were separated by density centrifugation and stained for CD3, CD4 and CD8, after which CD4+ and CD8+ T cells were sorted on a FACSAria. The receptor comes from a human donor with alopecia areata. The source material was CD8+ T cells sorted from blood, sampled at week 24, from a patient treated with tofacitinib. Recombination connected TRBV19 to TRBJ1-1; the best D guess is TRBD1, with 6 bases matching. The CDR3: CASSAYREVGTEAFF. The nucleotides are TGTGCCAGTAGTGCATACAGGGAGGTAGGGACTGAAGCTTTCTTT.